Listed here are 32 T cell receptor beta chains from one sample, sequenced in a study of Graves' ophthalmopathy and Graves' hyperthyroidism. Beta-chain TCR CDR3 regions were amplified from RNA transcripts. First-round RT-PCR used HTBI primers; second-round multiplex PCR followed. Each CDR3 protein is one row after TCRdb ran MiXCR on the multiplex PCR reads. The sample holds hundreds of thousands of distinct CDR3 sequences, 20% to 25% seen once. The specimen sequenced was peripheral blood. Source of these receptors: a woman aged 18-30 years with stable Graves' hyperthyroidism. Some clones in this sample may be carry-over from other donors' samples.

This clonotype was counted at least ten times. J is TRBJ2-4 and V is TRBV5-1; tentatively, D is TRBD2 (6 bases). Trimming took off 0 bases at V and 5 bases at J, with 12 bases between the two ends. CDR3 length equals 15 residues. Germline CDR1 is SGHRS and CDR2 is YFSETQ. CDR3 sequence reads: CASSLAPRRENIQYF. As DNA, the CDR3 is TGCGCCAGCAGCTTGGCCCCGAGGAGGGAAAACATTCAGTACTTC.

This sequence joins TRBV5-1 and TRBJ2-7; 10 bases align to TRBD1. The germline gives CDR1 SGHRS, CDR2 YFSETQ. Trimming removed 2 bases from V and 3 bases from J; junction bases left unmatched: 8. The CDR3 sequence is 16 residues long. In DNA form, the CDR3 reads TGCGCCAGCAGCTTTTCAGGGGGACAGGGGTTCTACGAGCAGTACTTC. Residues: CASSFSGGQGFYEQYF.

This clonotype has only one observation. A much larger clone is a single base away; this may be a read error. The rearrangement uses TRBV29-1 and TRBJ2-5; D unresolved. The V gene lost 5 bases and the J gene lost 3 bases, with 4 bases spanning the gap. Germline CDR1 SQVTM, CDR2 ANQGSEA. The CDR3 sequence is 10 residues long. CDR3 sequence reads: CSVWEETQYF. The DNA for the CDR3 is TGCAGCGTTTGGGAAGAGACCCAGTACTTC.

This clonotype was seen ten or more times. CDR3 bases: TGTGCCAGCAGTTTCGGGACAGGGGGAAATCAGCCCCAGCATTTT. Amino acid sequence: CASSFGTGGNQPQHF. The chain uses TRBV12-3 or TRBV12-4 and TRBJ1-5, with TRBD1 matching over 11 bases. The CDR3 covers 15 residues. V lost 3 bases to trimming and J lost 4 bases; unmatched junction nucleotides: 2.

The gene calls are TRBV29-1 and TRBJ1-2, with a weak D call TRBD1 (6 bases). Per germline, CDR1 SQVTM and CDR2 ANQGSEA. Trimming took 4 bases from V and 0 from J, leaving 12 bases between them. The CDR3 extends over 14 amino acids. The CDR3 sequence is CSVGQGNSNYGYTF. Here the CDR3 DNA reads TGCAGCGTTGGTCAGGGGAACTCTAACTATGGCTACACCTTC.

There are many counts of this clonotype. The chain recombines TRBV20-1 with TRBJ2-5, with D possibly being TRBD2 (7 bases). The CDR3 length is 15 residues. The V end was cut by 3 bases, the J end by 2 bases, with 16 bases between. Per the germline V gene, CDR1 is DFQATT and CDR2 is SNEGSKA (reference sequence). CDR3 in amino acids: CSARAEGGIQETQYF. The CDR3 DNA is TGCAGTGCTAGGGCAGAGGGGGGGATTCAAGAGACCCAGTACTTC.

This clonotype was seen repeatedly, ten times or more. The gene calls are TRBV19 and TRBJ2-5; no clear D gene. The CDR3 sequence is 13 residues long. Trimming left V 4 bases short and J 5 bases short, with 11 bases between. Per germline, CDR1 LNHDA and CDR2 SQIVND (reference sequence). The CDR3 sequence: CASSTRPYETQYF. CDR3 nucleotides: TGTGCCAGTAGTACAAGACCCTATGAGACCCAGTACTTC.

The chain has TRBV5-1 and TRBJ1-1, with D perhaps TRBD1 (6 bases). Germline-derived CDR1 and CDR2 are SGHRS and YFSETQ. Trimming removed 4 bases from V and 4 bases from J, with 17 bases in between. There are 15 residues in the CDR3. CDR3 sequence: CASSPGTPAGTEAFF. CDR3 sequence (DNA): TGCGCCAGCAGCCCCGGGACACCGGCGGGCACTGAAGCTTTCTTT.

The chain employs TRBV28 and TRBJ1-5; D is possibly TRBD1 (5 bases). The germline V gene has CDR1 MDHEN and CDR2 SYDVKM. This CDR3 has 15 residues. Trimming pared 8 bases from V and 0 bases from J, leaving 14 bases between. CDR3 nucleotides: TGTGCCAGCGCCCCCGGGGGAAATAGCAATCAGCCCCAGCATTTT. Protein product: CASAPGGNSNQPQHF.

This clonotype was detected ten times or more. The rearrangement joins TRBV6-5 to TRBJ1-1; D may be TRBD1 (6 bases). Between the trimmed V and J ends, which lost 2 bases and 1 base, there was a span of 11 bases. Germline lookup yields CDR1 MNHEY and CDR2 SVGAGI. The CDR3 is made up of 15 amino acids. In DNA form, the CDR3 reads TGTGCCAGCAGTTACGCCGACAGGAAGAACACTGAAGCTTTCTTT. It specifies CASSYADRKNTEAFF.

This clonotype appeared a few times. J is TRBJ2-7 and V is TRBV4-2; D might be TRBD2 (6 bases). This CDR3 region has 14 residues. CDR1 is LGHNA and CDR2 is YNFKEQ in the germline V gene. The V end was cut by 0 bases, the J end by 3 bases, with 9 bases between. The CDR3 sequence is CASSQDGGGYEQYF. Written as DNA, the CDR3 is TGTGCCAGCAGCCAAGACGGGGGAGGCTACGAGCAGTACTTC.

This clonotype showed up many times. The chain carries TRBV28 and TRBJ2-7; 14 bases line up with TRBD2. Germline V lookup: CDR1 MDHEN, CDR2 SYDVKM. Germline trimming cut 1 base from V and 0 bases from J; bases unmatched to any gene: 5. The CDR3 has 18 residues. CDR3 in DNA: TGTGCCAGCAGTTTATCGAGGACTAGCGGGAGGAGCTCCTACGAGCAGTACTTC. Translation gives CASSLSRTSGRSSYEQYF.

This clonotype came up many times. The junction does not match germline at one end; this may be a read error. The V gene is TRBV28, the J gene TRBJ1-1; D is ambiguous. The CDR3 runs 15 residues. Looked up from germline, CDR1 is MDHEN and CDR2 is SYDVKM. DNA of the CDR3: TGTGCCAGCAGTTTGTCCGGGTCTCTCGGGCCTGAGGCTTTCTTT. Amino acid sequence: CASSLSGSLGPEAFF.

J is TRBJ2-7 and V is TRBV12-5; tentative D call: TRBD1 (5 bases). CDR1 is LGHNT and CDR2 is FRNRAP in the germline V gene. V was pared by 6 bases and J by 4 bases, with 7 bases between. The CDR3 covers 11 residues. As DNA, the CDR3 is TGTGCTAGTGGATCAGGGTACGAGCAGTACTTC. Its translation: CASGSGYEQYF.

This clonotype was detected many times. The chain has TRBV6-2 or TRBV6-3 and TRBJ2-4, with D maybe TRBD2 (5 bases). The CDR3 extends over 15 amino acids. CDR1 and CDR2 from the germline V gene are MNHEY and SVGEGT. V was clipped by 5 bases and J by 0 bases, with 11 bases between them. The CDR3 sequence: CASSGQRLAKNIQYF. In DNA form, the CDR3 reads TGTGCCAGCAGTGGGCAGCGGTTAGCCAAAAACATTCAGTACTTC.

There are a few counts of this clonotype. As DNA, the CDR3 is TGTGCCACCAGCAGAGATAAGGGGGCTAATGAAAAACTGTTTTTT. This codes for CATSRDKGANEKLFF. The V gene is TRBV15, the J gene TRBJ1-4; a weak D match, TRBD1 (6 bases). V lost 0 bases, J lost 3 bases, and 8 bases lay in between. The CDR3 length is 15 residues. Looked up from germline, CDR1 is LNHNV and CDR2 is YYDKDF (reference sequence).

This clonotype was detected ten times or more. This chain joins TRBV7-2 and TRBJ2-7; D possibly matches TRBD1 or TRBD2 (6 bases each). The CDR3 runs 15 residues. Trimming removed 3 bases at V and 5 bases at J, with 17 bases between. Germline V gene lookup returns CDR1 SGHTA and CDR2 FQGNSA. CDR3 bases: TGTGCCAGCAGCTTTTCTGGAGGGGGGCGAAACGAGCAGTACTTC. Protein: CASSFSGGGRNEQYF.

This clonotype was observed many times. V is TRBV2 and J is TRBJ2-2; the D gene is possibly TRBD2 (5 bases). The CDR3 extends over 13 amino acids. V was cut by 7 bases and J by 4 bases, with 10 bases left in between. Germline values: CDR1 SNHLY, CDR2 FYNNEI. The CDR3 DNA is TGTGCCAGCACTAGCACTCTCACCGGGGAGCTGTTTTTT. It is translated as CASTSTLTGELFF.

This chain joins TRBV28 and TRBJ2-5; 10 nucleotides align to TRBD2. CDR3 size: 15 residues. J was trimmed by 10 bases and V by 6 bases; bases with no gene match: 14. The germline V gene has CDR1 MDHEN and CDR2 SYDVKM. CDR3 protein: CASSPGVAGGDYQYF. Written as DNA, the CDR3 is TGTGCCAGCAGCCCCGGGGTAGCGGGGGGAGATTACCAGTACTTC.

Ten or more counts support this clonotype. The CDR3: CASSRSPTIYF. In nucleotides, the CDR3 is TGTGCCAGCAGTCGCTCCCCCACCATATATTTT. The rearrangement uses TRBV12-3 or TRBV12-4 and TRBJ1-3; D is unclear. V lost 5 bases to trimming and J lost 9 bases, with 8 bases between them. The CDR3 length is 11 residues.

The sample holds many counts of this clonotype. In DNA form, the CDR3 reads TGTGCCAGCAGTTACGTGGATTCGAACACCGGGGAGCTGTTTTTT. This codes for CASSYVDSNTGELFF. The V gene is TRBV6-5, the J gene TRBJ2-2; D not resolved. This CDR3 has 15 amino acids. V was trimmed by 2 bases and J by 0 bases, leaving 7 bases between them. CDR1 MNHEY and CDR2 SVGAGI come from the germline V gene.

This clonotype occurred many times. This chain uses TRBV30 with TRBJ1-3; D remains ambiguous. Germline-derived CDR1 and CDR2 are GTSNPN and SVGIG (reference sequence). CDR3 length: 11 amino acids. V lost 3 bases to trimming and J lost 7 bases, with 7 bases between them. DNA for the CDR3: TGTGCCTGGAGGACCGGGAACACCATATATTTT. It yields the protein CAWRTGNTIYF.

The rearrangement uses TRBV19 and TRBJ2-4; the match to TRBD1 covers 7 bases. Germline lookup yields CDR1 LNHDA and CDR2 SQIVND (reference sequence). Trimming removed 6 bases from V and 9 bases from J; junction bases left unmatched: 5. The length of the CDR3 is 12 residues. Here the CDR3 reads CASRDRVGIQYF. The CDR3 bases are TGTGCCAGTAGAGACAGGGTTGGCATTCAGTACTTC.

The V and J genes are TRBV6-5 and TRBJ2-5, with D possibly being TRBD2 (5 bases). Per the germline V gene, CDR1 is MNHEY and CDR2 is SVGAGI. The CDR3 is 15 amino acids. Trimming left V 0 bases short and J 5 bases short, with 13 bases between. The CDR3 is CASSYSRGFGETQYF. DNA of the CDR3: TGTGCCAGCAGTTACTCGAGAGGGTTCGGGGAGACCCAGTACTTC.

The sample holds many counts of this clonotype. The DNA of the CDR3 is TGTGCCAGCAGTTCCTCCCTCCCCTACGAGCAGTACTTC. Translation: CASSSSLPYEQYF. The chain is built from TRBV12-3 or TRBV12-4 and TRBJ2-7; D is undetermined. The CDR3 loop spans 13 amino acids. V gave up 4 bases and J gave up 2 bases, with 9 bases separating them.

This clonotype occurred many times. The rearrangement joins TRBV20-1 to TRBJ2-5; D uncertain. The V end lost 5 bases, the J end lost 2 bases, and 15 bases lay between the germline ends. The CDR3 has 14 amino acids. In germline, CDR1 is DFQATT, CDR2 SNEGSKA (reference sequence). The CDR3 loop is CSAPSGLLQETQYF. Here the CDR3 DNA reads TGCAGTGCTCCCTCCGGGCTACTACAAGAGACCCAGTACTTC.

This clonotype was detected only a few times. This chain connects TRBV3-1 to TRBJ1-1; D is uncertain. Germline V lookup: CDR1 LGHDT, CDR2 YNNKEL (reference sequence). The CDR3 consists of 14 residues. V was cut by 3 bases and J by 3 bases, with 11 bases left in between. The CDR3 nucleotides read TGTGCCAGCAGCCAGGTAGAGTCGGACACTGAAGCTTTCTTT. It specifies CASSQVESDTEAFF.

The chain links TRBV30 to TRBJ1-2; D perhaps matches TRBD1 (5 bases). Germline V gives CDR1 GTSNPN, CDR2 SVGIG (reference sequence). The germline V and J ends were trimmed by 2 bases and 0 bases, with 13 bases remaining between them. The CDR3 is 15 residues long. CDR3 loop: CAWSKGTETNYGYTF. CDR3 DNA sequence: TGTGCCTGGAGTAAGGGGACCGAAACTAACTATGGCTACACCTTC.

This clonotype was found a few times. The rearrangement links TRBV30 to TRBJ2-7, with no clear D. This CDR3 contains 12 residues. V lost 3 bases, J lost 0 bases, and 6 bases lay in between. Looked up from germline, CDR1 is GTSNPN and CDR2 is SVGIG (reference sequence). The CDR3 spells CAWSPGSYEQYF. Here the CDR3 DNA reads TGTGCCTGGAGCCCAGGCTCCTACGAGCAGTACTTC. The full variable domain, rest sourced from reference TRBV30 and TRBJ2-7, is SQTIHQWPATLVQPVGSPLSLECTVEGTSNPNLYWYRQAAGRGLQLLFYSVGIGQISSEVPQNLSASRPQDRQFILSSKKLLLSDSGFYLCAWSPGSYEQYFGPGTRLTVT.

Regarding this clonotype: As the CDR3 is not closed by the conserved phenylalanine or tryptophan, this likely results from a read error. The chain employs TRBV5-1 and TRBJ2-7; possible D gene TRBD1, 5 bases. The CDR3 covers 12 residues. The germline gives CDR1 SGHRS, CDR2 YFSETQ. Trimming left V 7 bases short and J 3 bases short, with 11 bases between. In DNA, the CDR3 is TGCGCCAGCTTGCAGGGCGTCTACGAGCAGTACTAC. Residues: CASLQGVYEQYY.

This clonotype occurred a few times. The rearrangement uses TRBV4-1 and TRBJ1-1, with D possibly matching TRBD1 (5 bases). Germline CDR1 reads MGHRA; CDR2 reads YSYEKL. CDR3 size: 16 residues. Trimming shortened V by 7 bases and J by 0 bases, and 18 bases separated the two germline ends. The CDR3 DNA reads TGCGCCAGCACCGGGGGACCGAGGGATCTGAACACTGAAGCTTTCTTT. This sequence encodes CASTGGPRDLNTEAFF.

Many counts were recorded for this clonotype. The CDR3 coding sequence is TGTGCCAGCAGTTTAAAGGGAGGTGGGGCCAACGTCCTGACTTTC. This sequence encodes CASSLKGGGANVLTF. This chain uses TRBV12-3 or TRBV12-4 with TRBJ2-6; TRBD2 is a possible D gene (6 bases). The CDR3 covers 15 residues. Trimming stripped 2 bases from V and 3 bases from J, with 8 bases between.